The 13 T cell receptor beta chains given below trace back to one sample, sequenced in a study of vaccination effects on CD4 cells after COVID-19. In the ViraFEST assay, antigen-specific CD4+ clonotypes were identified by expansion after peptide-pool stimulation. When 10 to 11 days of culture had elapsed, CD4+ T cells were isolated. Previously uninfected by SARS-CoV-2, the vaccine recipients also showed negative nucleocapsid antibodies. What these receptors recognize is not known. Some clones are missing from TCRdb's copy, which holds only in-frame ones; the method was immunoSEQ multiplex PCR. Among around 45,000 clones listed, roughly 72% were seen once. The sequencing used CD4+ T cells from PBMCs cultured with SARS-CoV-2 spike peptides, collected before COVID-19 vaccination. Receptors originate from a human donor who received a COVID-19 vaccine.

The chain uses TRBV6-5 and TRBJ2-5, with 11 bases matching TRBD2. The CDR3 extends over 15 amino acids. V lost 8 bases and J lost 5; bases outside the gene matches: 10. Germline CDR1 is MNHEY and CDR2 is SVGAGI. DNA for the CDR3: TGTGCCAGCGGTATGCTAGCGGGGGGCAGGGAGACCCAGTACTTC. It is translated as CASGMLAGGRETQYF.

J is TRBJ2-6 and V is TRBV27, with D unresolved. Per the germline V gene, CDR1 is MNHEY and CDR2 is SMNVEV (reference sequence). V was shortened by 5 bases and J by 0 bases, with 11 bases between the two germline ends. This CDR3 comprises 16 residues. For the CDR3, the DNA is TGTGCCAGCAGTCCCGAGGAGTTCTCTGGGGCCAACGTCCTGACTTTC. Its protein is CASSPEEFSGANVLTF.

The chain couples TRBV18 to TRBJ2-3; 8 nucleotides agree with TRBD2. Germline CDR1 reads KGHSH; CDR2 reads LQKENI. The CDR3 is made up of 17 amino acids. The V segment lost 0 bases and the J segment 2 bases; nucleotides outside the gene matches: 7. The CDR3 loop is CASSPPSGGSYTDTQYF. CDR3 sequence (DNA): TGTGCCAGCTCACCACCCTCGGGGGGGTCTTACACAGATACGCAGTATTTT.

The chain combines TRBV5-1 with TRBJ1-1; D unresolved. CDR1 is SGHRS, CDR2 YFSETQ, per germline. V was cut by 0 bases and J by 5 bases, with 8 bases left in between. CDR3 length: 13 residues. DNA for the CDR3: TGCGCCAGCAGCTTGGACGGGAAGACTGAAGCTTTCTTT. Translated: CASSLDGKTEAFF.

The CDR3, as DNA: TGTGCCAGCAGGGCGTGGGCGGACACCGGGGAGCTGTTTTTT. Translating gives CASRAWADTGELFF. The chain recombines TRBV2 with TRBJ2-2; D is uncertain. This CDR3 spans 14 amino acids. CDR1 is SNHLY and CDR2 is FYNNEI in the germline V gene. V lost 6 bases, J lost 3 bases, and 11 bases lay in between.

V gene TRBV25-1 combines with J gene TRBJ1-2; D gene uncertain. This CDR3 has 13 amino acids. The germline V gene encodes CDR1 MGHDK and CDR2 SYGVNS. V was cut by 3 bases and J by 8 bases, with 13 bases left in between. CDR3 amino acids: CASSDPGRRGYTF. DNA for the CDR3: TGTGCCAGCAGTGACCCAGGCCGAAGGGGCTACACCTTC.

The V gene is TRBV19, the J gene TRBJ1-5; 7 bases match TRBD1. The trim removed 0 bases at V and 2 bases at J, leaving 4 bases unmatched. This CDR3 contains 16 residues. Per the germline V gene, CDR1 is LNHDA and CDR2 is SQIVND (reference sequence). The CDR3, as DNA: TGTGCCAGTAGTATAGAGGGTCAGGGGGGCAATCAGCCCCAGCATTTT. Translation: CASSIEGQGGNQPQHF. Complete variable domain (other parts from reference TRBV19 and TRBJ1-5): DGGITQSPKYLFRKEGQNVTLSCEQNLNHDAMYWYRQDPGQGLRLIYYSQIVNDFQKGDIAEGYSVSREKKESFPLTVTSAQKNPTAFYLCASSIEGQGGNQPQHFGDGTRLSIL.

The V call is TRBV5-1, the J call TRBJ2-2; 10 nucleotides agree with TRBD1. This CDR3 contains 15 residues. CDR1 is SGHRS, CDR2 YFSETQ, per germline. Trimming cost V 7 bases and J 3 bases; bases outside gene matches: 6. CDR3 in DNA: TGCGCCAGCGGTGCCGGGACAGGGGACACCGGGGAGCTGTTTTTT. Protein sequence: CASGAGTGDTGELFF.

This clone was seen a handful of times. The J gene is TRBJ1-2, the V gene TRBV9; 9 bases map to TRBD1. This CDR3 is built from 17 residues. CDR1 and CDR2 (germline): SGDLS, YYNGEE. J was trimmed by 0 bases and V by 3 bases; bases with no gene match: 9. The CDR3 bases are TGTGCCAGCAGCGGAGGACAGGGGACTTTAGCTAACTATGGCTACACCTTC. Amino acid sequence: CASSGGQGTLANYGYTF.

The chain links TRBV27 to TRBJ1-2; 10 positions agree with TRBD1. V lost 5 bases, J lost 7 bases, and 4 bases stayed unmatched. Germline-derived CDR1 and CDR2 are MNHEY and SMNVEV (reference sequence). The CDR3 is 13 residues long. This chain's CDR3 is CASSPGTGAGYTF. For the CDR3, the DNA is TGTGCCAGCAGTCCCGGGACAGGGGCTGGCTACACCTTC.

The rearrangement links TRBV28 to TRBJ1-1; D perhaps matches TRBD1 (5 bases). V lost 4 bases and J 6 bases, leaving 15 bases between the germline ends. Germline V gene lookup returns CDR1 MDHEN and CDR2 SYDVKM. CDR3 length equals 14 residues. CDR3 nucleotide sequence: TGTGCCAGCAGTTCCGGGGCGCGGAGGTCTGAAGCTTTCTTT. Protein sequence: CASSSGARRSEAFF. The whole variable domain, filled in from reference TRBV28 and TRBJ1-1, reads DVKVTQSSRYLVKRTGEKVFLECVQDMDHENMFWYRQDPGLGLRLIYFSYDVKMKEKGDIPEGYSVSREKKERFSLILESASTNQTSMYLCASSSGARRSEAFFGQGTRLTVV.

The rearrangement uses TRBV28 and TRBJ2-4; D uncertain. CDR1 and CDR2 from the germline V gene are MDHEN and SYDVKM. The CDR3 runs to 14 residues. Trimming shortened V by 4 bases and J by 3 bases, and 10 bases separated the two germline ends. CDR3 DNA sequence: TGTGCCAGCAGTTCCCAAGGTGACAAAAACATTCAGTACTTC. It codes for CASSSQGDKNIQYF.

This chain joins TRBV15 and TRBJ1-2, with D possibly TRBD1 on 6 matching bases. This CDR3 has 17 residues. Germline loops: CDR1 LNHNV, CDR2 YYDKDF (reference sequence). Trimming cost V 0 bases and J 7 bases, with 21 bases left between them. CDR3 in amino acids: CATSRDQWGPRAGGYTF. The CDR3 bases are TGTGCCACCAGCAGAGATCAGTGGGGGCCCCGCGCTGGTGGCTACACCTTC.